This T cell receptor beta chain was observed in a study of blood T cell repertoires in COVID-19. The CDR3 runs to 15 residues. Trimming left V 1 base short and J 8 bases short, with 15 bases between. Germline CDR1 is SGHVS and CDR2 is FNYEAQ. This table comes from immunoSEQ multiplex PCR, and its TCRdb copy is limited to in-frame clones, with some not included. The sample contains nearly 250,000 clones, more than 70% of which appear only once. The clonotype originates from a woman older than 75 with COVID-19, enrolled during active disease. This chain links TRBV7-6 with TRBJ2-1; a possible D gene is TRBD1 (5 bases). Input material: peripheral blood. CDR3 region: CASSLVTVNAHEQFF. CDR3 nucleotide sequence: TGTGCCAGCAGCTTAGTGACAGTTAACGCCCATGAGCAGTTCTTC.